These 3 T cell receptor beta chains originate from one sample sequenced in a study of T-cell memory formation after mild COVID-19. TCRdb independently ran MiXCR on the 5' RACE reads; one entry per CDR3 protein. Among some 490,000 distinct CDR3 sequences, approximately 18% were seen once, and the ten largest hold over 9%. The material sequenced was PBMCs or a T cell subset sorted from them (not recorded which). The receptors shown here come from an adult woman who had mild COVID-19 (a few samples of this study predate the infection). Cell type and time point are not known.

This clonotype was recorded once. This sequence joins TRBV7-2 and TRBJ1-5; D might be TRBD1 (5 bases). Trimming removed 6 bases from V and 3 bases from J, with 15 bases in between. The germline V gene encodes CDR1 SGHTA and CDR2 FQGNSA. CDR3 size: 15 residues. The CDR3 is CASSGTAGVNQPQHF. CDR3 DNA sequence: TGTGCCAGCAGTGGTACAGCGGGGGTCAATCAGCCCCAGCATTTT.

V is TRBV29-1 and J is TRBJ1-1; tentative D call: TRBD1 (6 bases). With 7 bases removed from V and 1 base from J, the gap between germline ends came to 10 bases. The germline CDR1 and CDR2 sequences are SQVTM and ANQGSEA. The CDR3 is 12 amino acids. DNA for the CDR3: TGCAGCGCCGACAGGACGAACACTGAAGCTTTCTTT. As protein: CSADRTNTEAFF.

This clonotype came up a few times. V is TRBV4-1 and J is TRBJ2-3; maybe TRBD2 (5 bases). CDR1 is MGHRA, CDR2 YSYEKL, per germline. CDR3 size: 17 residues. Trimming stripped 0 bases from V and 4 bases from J, with 17 bases between. CDR3 protein: CASSQDLGGRLPDTQYF. The CDR3 nucleotides are TGCGCCAGCAGCCAAGATCTCGGCGGGCGGCTTCCAGATACGCAGTATTTT.